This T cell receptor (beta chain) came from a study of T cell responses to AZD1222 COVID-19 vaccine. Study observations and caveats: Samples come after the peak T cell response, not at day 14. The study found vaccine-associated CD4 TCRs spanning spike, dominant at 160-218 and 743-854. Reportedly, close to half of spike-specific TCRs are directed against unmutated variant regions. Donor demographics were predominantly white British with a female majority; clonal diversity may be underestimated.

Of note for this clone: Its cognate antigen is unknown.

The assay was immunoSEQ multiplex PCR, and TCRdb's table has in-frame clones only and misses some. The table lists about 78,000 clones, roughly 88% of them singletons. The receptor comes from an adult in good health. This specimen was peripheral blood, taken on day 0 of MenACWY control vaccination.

The CDR3 sequence is CASSYSGPGTDEAFF. DNA for the CDR3: TGTGCCAGCAGTTACTCAGGGCCCGGGACAGATGAAGCTTTCTTT. V usage is TRBV6-2 or TRBV6-3 and J usage is TRBJ1-1; TRBD1 matches 7 bases. Germline CDR1 and CDR2: MNHEY and SVGEGT. Trimming at V came to 0 bases and at J to 7 bases, leaving 8 bases not matched to a gene. The CDR3 has 15 residues.